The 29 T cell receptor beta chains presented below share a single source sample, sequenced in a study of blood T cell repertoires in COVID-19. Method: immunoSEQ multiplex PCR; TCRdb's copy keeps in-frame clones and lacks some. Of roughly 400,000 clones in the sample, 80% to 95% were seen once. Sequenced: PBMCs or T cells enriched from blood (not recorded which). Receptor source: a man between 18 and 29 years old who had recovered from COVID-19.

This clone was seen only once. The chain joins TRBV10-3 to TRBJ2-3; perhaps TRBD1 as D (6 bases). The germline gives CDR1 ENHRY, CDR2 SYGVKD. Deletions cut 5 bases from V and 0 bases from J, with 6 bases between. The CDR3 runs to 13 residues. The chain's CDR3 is CAISQGSTDTQYF. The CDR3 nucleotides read TGTGCCATCAGTCAGGGGAGCACAGATACGCAGTATTTT.

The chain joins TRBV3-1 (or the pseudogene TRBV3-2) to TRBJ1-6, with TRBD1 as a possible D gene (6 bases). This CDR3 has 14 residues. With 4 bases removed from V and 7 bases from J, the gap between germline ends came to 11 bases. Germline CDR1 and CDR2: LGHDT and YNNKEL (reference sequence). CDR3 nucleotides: TGTGCCAGCAGCCCCCACAGGGAGAATTCACCCCTCCACTTT. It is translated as CASSPHRENSPLHF.

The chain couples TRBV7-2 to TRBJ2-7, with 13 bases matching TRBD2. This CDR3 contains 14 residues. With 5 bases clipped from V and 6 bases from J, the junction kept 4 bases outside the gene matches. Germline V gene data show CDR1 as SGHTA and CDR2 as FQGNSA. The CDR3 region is CASSGLAGAFEQYF. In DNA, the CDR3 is TGTGCCAGCAGCGGACTAGCGGGGGCCTTCGAGCAGTACTTC.

The CDR3 region has the DNA TGTGCCAGCAGCTACACGATTAGACGGATGGGGGACAGGTACAGAGCCATATATTTT. Protein sequence: CASSYTIRRMGDRYRAIYF. This chain uses TRBV12-1 with TRBJ1-3; the table's D call, TRBD1, was not checked against the DNA. TRBV12-1 is labeled a pseudogene. The CDR3 contains 19 residues.

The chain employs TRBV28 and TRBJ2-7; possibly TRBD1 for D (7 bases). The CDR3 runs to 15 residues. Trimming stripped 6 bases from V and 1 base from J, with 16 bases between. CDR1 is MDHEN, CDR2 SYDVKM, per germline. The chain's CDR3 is CASSPQGGASYEQYF. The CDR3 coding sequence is TGTGCCAGCAGCCCCCAGGGGGGAGCGTCCTACGAGCAGTACTTC.

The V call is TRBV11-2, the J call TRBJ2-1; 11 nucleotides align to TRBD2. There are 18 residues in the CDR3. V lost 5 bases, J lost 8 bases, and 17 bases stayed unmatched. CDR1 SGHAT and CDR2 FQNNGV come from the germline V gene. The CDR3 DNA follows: TGTGCCAGCAGCCCTATAATGCCTAGCGGGGGGCAGAGGGATGAGCAGTTCTTC. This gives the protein CASSPIMPSGGQRDEQFF.

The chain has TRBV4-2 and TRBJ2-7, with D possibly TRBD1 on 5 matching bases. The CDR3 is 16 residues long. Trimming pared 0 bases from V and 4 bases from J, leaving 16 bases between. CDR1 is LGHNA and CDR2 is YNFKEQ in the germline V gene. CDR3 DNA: TGTGCCAGCAGCCAAGATCTGGGTGGGGCCCCTTACGAGCAGTACTTC. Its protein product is CASSQDLGGAPYEQYF.

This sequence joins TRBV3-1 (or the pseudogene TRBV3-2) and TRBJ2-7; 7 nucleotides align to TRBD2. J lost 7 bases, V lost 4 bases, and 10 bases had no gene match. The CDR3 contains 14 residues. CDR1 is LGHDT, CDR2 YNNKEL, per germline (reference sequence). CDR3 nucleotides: TGTGCCAGCAGCCGGGACTACACAAAGGGGGAGCAGTACTTC. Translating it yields CASSRDYTKGEQYF.

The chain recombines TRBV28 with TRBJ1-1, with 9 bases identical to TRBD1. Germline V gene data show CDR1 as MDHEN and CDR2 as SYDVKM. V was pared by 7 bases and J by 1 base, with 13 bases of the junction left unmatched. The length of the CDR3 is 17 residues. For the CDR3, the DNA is TGTGCCAGCATTGTCTTTCCGGGACAGGGTGCGAACACTGAAGCTTTCTTT. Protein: CASIVFPGQGANTEAFF.

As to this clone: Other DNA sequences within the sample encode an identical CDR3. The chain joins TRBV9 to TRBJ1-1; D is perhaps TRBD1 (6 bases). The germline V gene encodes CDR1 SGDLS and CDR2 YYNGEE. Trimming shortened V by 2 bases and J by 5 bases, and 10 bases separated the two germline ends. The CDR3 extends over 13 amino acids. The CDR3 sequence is CASSVGRGTEAFF. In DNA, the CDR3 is TGTGCCAGCAGCGTTGGAAGGGGGACTGAAGCTTTCTTT.

In nucleotides, the CDR3 is TGTGCAAGTCGCTCAAGGGACGCTCCGGGGAGGAATCAGCCCCAGCATTTT. Translating it yields CASRSRDAPGRNQPQHF. This chain uses TRBV12-2 with TRBJ1-5. TRBV12-2 is described as a pseudogene. The CDR3 contains 17 residues.

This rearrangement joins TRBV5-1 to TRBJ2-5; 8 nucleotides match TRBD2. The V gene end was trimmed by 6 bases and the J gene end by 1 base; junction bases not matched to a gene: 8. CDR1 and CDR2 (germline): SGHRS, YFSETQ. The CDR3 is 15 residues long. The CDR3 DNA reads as TGCGCCAGCACCCGGGAGGGCAGTTCCCAAGAGACCCAGTACTTC. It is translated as CASTREGSSQETQYF. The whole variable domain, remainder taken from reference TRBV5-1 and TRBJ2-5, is KAGVTQTPRYLIKTRGQQVTLSCSPISGHRSVSWYQQTPGQGLQFLFEYFSETQRNKGNFPGRFSGRQFSNSRSEMNVSTLELGDSALYLCASTREGSSQETQYFGPGTRLLVL.

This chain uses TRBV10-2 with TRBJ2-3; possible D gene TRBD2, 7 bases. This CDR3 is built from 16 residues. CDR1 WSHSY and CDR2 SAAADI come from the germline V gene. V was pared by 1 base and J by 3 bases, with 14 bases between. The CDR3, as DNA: TGCGCCAGCAGTGAGTGGAGGGGGGGAGGGACAGATACGCAGTATTTT. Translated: CASSEWRGGGTDTQYF.

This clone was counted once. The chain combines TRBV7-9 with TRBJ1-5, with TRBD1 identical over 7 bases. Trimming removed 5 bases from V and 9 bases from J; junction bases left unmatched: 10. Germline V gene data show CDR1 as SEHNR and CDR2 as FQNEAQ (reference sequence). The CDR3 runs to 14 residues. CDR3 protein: CASSHDRDARPQHF. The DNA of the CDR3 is TGTGCCAGCAGCCATGACAGGGACGCTCGGCCCCAGCATTTT.

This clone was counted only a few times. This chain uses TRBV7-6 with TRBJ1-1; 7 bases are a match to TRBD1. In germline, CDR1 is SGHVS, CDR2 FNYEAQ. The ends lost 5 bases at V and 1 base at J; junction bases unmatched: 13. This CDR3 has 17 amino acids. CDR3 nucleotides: TGTGCCAGCAGCGTCAACCCGGCAGGGGGTCCGAACACTGAAGCTTTCTTT. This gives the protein CASSVNPAGGPNTEAFF.

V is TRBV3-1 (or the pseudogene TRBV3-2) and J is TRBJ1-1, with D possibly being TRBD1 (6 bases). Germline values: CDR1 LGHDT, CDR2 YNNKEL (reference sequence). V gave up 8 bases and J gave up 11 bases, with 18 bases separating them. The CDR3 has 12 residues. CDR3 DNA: TGTGCCAGCTATGAGTCGGGGAGGGGGGCTTTCTTT. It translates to CASYESGRGAFF.

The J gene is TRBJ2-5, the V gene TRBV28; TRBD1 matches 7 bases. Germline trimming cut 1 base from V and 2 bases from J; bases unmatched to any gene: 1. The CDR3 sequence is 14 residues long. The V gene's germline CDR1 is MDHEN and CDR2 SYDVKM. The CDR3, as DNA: TGTGCCAGCAGTTTATACAGGGGTCAAGAGACCCAGTACTTC. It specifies CASSLYRGQETQYF.

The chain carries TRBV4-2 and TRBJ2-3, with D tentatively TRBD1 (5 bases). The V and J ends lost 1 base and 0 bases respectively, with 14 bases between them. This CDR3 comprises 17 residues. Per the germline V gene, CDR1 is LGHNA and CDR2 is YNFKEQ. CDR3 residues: CASSQASGQGSTDTQYF. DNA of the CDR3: TGTGCCAGCAGCCAAGCGTCCGGGCAGGGTAGCACAGATACGCAGTATTTT.

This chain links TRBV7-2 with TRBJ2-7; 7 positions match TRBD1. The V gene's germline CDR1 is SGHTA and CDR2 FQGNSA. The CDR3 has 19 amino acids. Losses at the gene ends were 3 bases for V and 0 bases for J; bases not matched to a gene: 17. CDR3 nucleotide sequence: TGTGCCAGCAGCTTCGACATCCAGCTGTTCCGGGACAGCTCCTACGAGCAGTACTTC. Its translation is CASSFDIQLFRDSSYEQYF. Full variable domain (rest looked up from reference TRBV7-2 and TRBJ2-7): GAGVSQSPSNKVTEKGKDVELRCDPISGHTALYWYRQSLGQGLEFLIYFQGNSAPDKSGLPSDRFSAERTGGSVSTLTIQRTQQEDSAVYLCASSFDIQLFRDSSYEQYFGPGTRLTVT.

CDR3 DNA sequence: TGTGCCAGCAGCGAAGCCTTTTCAGGTACCGGGGAGCTGTTTTTT. Translation gives CASSEAFSGTGELFF. This sequence joins TRBV9 and TRBJ2-2; D unresolved. Between the trimmed V and J ends, which lost 3 bases and 5 bases, there was a span of 14 bases. The length of the CDR3 is 15 residues. Germline V gene sequence: CDR1 SGDLS, CDR2 YYNGEE.

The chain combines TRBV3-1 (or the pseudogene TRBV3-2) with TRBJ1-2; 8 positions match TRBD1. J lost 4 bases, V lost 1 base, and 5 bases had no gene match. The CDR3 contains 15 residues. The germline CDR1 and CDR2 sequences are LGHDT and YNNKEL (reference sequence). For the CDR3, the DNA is TGTGCCAGCAGCCAAGGAGGGCAGGGGGCCTATGGCTACACCTTC. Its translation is CASSQGGQGAYGYTF.

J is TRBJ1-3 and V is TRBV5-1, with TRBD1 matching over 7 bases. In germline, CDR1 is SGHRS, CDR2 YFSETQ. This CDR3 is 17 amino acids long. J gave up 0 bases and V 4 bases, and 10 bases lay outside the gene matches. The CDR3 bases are TGCGCCAGCAGCCCTGGTGGGACAGCCTTCTCTGGAAACACCATATATTTT. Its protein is CASSPGGTAFSGNTIYF.

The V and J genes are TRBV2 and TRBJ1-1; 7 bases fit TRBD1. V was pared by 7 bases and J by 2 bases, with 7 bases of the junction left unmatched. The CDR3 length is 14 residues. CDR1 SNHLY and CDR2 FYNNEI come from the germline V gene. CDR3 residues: CASIWDSGNTEAFF. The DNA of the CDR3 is TGTGCCAGCATTTGGGACAGTGGCAACACTGAAGCTTTCTTT.

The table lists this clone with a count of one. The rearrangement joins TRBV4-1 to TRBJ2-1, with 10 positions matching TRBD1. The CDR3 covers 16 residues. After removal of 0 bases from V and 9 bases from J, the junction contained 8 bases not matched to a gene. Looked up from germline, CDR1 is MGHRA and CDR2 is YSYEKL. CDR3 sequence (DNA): TGCGCCAGCAGCCAAGAGCCGGGACAGGGGCTTGTTGAGCAGTTCTTC. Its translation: CASSQEPGQGLVEQFF.

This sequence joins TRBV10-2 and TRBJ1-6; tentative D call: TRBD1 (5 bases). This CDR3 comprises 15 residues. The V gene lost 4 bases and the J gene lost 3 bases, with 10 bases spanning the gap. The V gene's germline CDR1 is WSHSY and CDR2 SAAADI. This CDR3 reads CASSVGGVYNSPLHF. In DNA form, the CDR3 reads TGCGCCAGCAGTGTCGGGGGGGTCTATAATTCACCCCTCCACTTT.

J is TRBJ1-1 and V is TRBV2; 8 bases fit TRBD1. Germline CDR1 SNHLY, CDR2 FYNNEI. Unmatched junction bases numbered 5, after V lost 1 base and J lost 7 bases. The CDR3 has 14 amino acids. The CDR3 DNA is TGTGCCAGCAGTGAAGGCAGGGGGCAGGGTGAAGCTTTCTTT. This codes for CASSEGRGQGEAFF.

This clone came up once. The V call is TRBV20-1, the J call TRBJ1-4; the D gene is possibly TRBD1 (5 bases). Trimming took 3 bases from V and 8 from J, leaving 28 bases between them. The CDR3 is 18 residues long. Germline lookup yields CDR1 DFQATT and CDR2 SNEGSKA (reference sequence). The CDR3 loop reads CSASLWTGGRNVREKLFF. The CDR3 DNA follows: TGCAGTGCTAGTTTGTGGACCGGGGGTCGTAATGTCAGGGAAAAACTGTTTTTT.

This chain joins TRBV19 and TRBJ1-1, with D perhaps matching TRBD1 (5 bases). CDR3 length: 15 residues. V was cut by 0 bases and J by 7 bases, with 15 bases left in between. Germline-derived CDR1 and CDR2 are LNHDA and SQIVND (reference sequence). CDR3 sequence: CASSIDTSWGSEAFF. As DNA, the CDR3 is TGTGCCAGTAGTATAGATACGTCCTGGGGCAGTGAAGCTTTCTTT.

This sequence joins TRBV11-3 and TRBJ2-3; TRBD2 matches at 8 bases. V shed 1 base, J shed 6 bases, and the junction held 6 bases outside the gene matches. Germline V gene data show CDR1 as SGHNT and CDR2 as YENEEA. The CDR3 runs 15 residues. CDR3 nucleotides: TGTGCCAGCAGCTTAGGCGGGAGGACCACCGATACGCAGTATTTT. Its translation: CASSLGGRTTDTQYF. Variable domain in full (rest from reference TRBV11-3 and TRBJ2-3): EAGVVQSPRYKIIEKKQPVAFWCNPISGHNTLYWYLQNLGQGPELLIRYENEEAVDDSQLPKDRFSAERLKGVDSTLKIQPAELGDSAVYLCASSLGGRTTDTQYFGPGTRLTVL.